In this sample, the clone carrying this TCR beta chain turned up many times. This sample is drawn from a study of T cells after posttransplantation cyclophosphamide. Sequencing used immunoSEQ multiplex PCR; TCRdb keeps in-frame clones, though not all of them. The sample contains roughly 35,000 clones, none of them singletons. Trimming left V 3 bases short and J 3 bases short, with 14 bases between. This CDR3 is 15 amino acids long. The chain joins TRBV12-3 or TRBV12-4 to TRBJ1-1; TRBD1 might be the D (6 bases). Sequenced input: PBMCs. This TCR was recovered from a woman aged 45-65 years in good health and a related stem cell transplant donor. CDR3 sequence: CASSLGGRGDTEAFF. The DNA of the CDR3 is TGTGCCAGCAGTTTGGGGGGGCGAGGGGACACTGAAGCTTTCTTT.